This T cell receptor beta chain was observed in a study of T cells after yellow fever vaccination. General study findings and limits: Reappearance after the booster was seen for most primary-vaccination clones, at 95% to 96% CD4 and 70% to 90% CD8.

TCRdb re-called the 5' RACE reads through MiXCR, storing one row per CDR3 protein. The sample includes a few hundred thousand distinct CDR3 sequences, around 7% of them seen just once. The CDR3 contains 16 residues. Germline assignment: CDR1 ENHRY and CDR2 SYGVKD. The junction had 8 bases not matched to a gene; V was cut back by 3 bases and J by 2 bases. This clonotype was found a few times. Its antigen remains unidentified. This specimen consisted of PBMCs, obtained 35 to 50 days after the first yellow fever vaccination. The chain has TRBV10-3 and TRBJ2-7, with 9 bases identical to TRBD1. The sequence was collected from a man aged 18 to 29 who received the YFV17D yellow fever vaccine. The CDR3, as DNA: TGTGCCATCAGTGAAAAACAGGGGGCCACCCCCTACGAGCAGTACTTC. Translated: CAISEKQGATPYEQYF.